This T cell receptor beta chain comes out of a study of blood T cell repertoires in COVID-19. The wider study: T cells, B-cell-depleted T cells, or PBMCs supplied cDNA or gDNA.

Trimming shortened V by 2 bases and J by 1 base, and 12 bases separated the two germline ends. CDR3 length: 16 amino acids. The germline gives CDR1 LNHDA, CDR2 SQIVND (reference sequence). Produced via immunoSEQ multiplex PCR; TCRdb's table is partial and in-frame only. The table includes 250,000 to 300,000 clones, roughly 90% detected once. The receptor was derived from a woman in her twenties or thirties with COVID-19, enrolled during active disease. This chain connects TRBV19 to TRBJ2-4; TRBD2 might be the D (6 bases). Sequencing was performed on peripheral blood. The CDR3 loop is CASSINGGEAKNIQYF. CDR3 sequence (DNA): TGTGCCAGTAGTATAAATGGAGGGGAGGCCAAAAACATTCAGTACTTC.